The 18 T cell receptor beta chains below come from one sample, sequenced in a study of cytomegalovirus exposure and HLA in healthy donors. It was with 60 Vbeta and 13 Jbeta primers that the PCR ran. Only in-frame clones appear in the TCRdb table, and some are missing; sequencing was by immunoSEQ multiplex PCR. The repertoire includes about 93,000 clones, 77% of them detected once, and around 2% sits in the top ten. Sequencing was performed on PBMCs. The source is a boy aged 10-17 years in good health and CMV-seronegative.

CDR3 sequence: CASSEMASYGYTF. CDR3 in DNA: TGTGCCAGCAGTGAAATGGCCAGTTATGGCTACACCTTC. The J gene is TRBJ1-2, the V gene TRBV25-1; D is uncertain. From germline, CDR1 is MGHDK and CDR2 SYGVNS. The CDR3 runs to 13 residues. V lost 2 bases and J 5 bases, leaving 9 bases between the germline ends.

In its sample, this clone was seen once. The chain uses TRBV5-4 and TRBJ1-6; 9 bases match TRBD1. This CDR3 comprises 17 residues. V lost 0 bases, J lost 10 bases, and 11 bases stayed unmatched. The germline gives CDR1 SGHNT, CDR2 YYREEE (reference sequence). The CDR3 is CASSLAGTGKRKSPLHF. CDR3 bases: TGTGCCAGCAGCTTGGCCGGGACAGGGAAGAGGAAGTCACCCCTCCACTTT.

The rearrangement joins TRBV6-1 to TRBJ1-2, with D tentatively TRBD1 (5 bases). V lost 6 bases, J lost 3 bases, and 11 bases lay in between. The germline CDR1 and CDR2 sequences are MNHNS and SASEGT. The CDR3 loop spans 13 amino acids. The CDR3 loop is CASRRTQDYGYTF. The DNA of the CDR3 is TGTGCCAGCAGAAGGACACAGGACTATGGCTACACCTTC.

The chain's CDR3 is CASSFRTGKRNEQYF. In DNA, the CDR3 is TGTGCCAGCAGTTTTAGGACAGGGAAACGCAACGAGCAGTACTTC. The V call is TRBV6-5, the J call TRBJ2-7, with 8 bases that match TRBD1. V lost 4 bases and J lost 5; bases outside the gene matches: 10. The germline CDR1 and CDR2 sequences are MNHEY and SVGAGI. This CDR3 has 15 residues.

The rearrangement joins TRBV19 to TRBJ2-1, with 9 nucleotides matching TRBD2. Germline V CDR1 and CDR2: LNHDA, SQIVND (reference sequence). There are 14 residues in the CDR3. Germline trimming cut 9 bases from V and 0 bases from J; bases unmatched to any gene: 3. The CDR3 sequence is CASQAGGSYNEQFF. The CDR3 nucleotides are TGTGCCAGCCAAGCGGGGGGCTCCTACAATGAGCAGTTCTTC.

This chain links TRBV7-9 with TRBJ1-4, with a possible D match to TRBD1 (5 bases). Germline lookup yields CDR1 SEHNR and CDR2 FQNEAQ (reference sequence). The CDR3 is made up of 15 amino acids. Between the trimmed V and J ends, which lost 1 base and 13 bases, there was a span of 19 bases. The CDR3 reads CASSLDDRRGGSLFF. The DNA of the CDR3 is TGTGCCAGCAGCTTAGACGACCGTAGGGGCGGATCACTGTTTTTT. Supplemented by reference TRBV7-9 and TRBJ1-4, the full variable domain reads DTGVSQNPRHKITKRGQNVTFRCDPISEHNRLYWYRQTLGQGPEFLTYFQNEAQLEKSRLLSDRFSAERPKGSFSTLEIQRTEQGDSAMYLCASSLDDRRGGSLFFGSGTQLSVL.

This sequence joins TRBV28 and TRBJ2-2; TRBD2 is a possible D gene (6 bases). CDR3 length: 16 residues. Germline CDR1 MDHEN, CDR2 SYDVKM. Deletions cut 4 bases from V and 0 bases from J, with 12 bases between. CDR3 sequence reads: CASSWGVGANTGELFF. CDR3 DNA: TGTGCCAGCAGTTGGGGGGTGGGGGCGAACACCGGGGAGCTGTTTTTT.

This chain links TRBV28 with TRBJ2-1; a possible D gene is TRBD2 (6 bases). Trimming shortened V by 4 bases and J by 5 bases, and 18 bases separated the two germline ends. Germline values: CDR1 MDHEN, CDR2 SYDVKM. CDR3 length equals 16 residues. DNA of the CDR3: TGTGCCAGCAGTTCCCGGTGGGGCGGGGATAACAATGAGCAGTTCTTC. This sequence encodes CASSSRWGGDNNEQFF.

This sequence joins TRBV6-6 and TRBJ1-1; D not resolved. CDR1 and CDR2 from the germline V gene are MNHNY and SVGAGI (reference sequence). The V gene lost 7 bases and the J gene lost 10 bases, with 19 bases spanning the gap. The CDR3 is 13 amino acids. CDR3 nucleotides: TGTGCCAGCATTCCCGGAGTTTCGGAGGGAGCTTTCTTT. Amino acid sequence: CASIPGVSEGAFF.

The rearrangement joins TRBV4-1 to TRBJ2-3; 9 nucleotides align to TRBD2. CDR1 MGHRA and CDR2 YSYEKL come from the germline V gene. The CDR3 has 14 residues. With V trimmed by 3 bases and J by 6 bases, 4 bases remained unmatched. The CDR3 DNA follows: TGCGCCAGCAGCCACGGCGGGGGGGCCGATACGCAGTATTTT. It specifies CASSHGGGADTQYF.

In nucleotides, the CDR3 is TGTGCCAGCAGTCAGGGCACTGAAGCTTTCTTT. Encoded protein: CASSQGTEAFF. This chain uses TRBV7-3 with TRBJ1-1; tentative D call: TRBD1 (5 bases). CDR1 SGHTA and CDR2 FQGTGA come from the germline V gene. This CDR3 is built from 11 residues. V shed 6 bases and J shed 4 bases, with 6 bases lying between them.

The V call is TRBV6-5, the J call TRBJ1-5, with TRBD1 identical over 8 bases. Germline V gene sequence: CDR1 MNHEY, CDR2 SVGAGI. This CDR3 region has 14 residues. The ends lost 5 bases at V and 4 bases at J; junction bases unmatched: 4. The CDR3 loop reads CASSDRGLNQPQHF. As DNA, the CDR3 is TGTGCCAGCAGTGACAGGGGATTAAATCAGCCCCAGCATTTT.

V is TRBV2 and J is TRBJ1-1, with a possible D match to TRBD1 (6 bases). The germline V gene has CDR1 SNHLY and CDR2 FYNNEI. The V end was cut by 3 bases, the J end by 0 bases, with 14 bases between. The CDR3 contains 16 residues. CDR3 coding DNA: TGTGCCAGCAGTGAGGACCATGACAGGATGAACACTGAAGCTTTCTTT. Amino acids: CASSEDHDRMNTEAFF.

This clone was detected only a few times. The rearrangement links TRBV2 to TRBJ1-3; D call uncertain. Germline V gives CDR1 SNHLY, CDR2 FYNNEI. With 0 bases removed from V and 0 bases from J, the gap between germline ends came to 6 bases. The CDR3 loop spans 15 amino acids. In nucleotides, the CDR3 is TGTGCCAGCAGTGAAGCGGCAGTCTCTGGAAACACCATATATTTT. Encoded protein: CASSEAAVSGNTIYF.

This clone has just one count. The V gene is TRBV7-9, the J gene TRBJ2-1; D is ambiguous. CDR1 is SEHNR, CDR2 FQNEAQ, per germline (reference sequence). Trimming cost V 1 base and J 8 bases, with 12 bases left between them. The CDR3 covers 14 residues. CDR3 residues: CASSLEDQFDEQFF. Written as DNA, the CDR3 is TGTGCCAGCAGCTTAGAAGATCAGTTTGATGAGCAGTTCTTC.

In its sample, this clone was seen a few times. J is TRBJ1-6 and V is TRBV6-5; no definite D call. Germline-derived CDR1 and CDR2 are MNHEY and SVGAGI. This CDR3 spans 13 amino acids. V gave up 7 bases and J gave up 5 bases, with 9 bases separating them. The CDR3 is CASTRFHNSPLHF. CDR3 sequence (DNA): TGTGCCAGCACTCGGTTCCATAATTCACCCCTCCACTTT.

This clone was observed once. J is TRBJ1-1 and V is TRBV28, with unresolved D. The germline V gene encodes CDR1 MDHEN and CDR2 SYDVKM. CDR3 size: 14 residues. The V gene lost 5 bases and the J gene lost 1 base, with 11 bases spanning the gap. CDR3 region: CASSPRLGNTEAFF. For the CDR3, the DNA is TGTGCCAGCAGTCCCCGACTGGGGAACACTGAAGCTTTCTTT.

V and J are TRBV7-3 and TRBJ1-2, with D possibly matching TRBD1 (6 bases). This CDR3 is 13 amino acids long. The germline gives CDR1 SGHTA, CDR2 FQGTGA. Trimming cost V 6 bases and J 0 bases, with 8 bases left between them. The CDR3 loop is CASRQGPNYGYTF. The CDR3 DNA follows: TGTGCCAGCAGGCAGGGGCCTAACTATGGCTACACCTTC.